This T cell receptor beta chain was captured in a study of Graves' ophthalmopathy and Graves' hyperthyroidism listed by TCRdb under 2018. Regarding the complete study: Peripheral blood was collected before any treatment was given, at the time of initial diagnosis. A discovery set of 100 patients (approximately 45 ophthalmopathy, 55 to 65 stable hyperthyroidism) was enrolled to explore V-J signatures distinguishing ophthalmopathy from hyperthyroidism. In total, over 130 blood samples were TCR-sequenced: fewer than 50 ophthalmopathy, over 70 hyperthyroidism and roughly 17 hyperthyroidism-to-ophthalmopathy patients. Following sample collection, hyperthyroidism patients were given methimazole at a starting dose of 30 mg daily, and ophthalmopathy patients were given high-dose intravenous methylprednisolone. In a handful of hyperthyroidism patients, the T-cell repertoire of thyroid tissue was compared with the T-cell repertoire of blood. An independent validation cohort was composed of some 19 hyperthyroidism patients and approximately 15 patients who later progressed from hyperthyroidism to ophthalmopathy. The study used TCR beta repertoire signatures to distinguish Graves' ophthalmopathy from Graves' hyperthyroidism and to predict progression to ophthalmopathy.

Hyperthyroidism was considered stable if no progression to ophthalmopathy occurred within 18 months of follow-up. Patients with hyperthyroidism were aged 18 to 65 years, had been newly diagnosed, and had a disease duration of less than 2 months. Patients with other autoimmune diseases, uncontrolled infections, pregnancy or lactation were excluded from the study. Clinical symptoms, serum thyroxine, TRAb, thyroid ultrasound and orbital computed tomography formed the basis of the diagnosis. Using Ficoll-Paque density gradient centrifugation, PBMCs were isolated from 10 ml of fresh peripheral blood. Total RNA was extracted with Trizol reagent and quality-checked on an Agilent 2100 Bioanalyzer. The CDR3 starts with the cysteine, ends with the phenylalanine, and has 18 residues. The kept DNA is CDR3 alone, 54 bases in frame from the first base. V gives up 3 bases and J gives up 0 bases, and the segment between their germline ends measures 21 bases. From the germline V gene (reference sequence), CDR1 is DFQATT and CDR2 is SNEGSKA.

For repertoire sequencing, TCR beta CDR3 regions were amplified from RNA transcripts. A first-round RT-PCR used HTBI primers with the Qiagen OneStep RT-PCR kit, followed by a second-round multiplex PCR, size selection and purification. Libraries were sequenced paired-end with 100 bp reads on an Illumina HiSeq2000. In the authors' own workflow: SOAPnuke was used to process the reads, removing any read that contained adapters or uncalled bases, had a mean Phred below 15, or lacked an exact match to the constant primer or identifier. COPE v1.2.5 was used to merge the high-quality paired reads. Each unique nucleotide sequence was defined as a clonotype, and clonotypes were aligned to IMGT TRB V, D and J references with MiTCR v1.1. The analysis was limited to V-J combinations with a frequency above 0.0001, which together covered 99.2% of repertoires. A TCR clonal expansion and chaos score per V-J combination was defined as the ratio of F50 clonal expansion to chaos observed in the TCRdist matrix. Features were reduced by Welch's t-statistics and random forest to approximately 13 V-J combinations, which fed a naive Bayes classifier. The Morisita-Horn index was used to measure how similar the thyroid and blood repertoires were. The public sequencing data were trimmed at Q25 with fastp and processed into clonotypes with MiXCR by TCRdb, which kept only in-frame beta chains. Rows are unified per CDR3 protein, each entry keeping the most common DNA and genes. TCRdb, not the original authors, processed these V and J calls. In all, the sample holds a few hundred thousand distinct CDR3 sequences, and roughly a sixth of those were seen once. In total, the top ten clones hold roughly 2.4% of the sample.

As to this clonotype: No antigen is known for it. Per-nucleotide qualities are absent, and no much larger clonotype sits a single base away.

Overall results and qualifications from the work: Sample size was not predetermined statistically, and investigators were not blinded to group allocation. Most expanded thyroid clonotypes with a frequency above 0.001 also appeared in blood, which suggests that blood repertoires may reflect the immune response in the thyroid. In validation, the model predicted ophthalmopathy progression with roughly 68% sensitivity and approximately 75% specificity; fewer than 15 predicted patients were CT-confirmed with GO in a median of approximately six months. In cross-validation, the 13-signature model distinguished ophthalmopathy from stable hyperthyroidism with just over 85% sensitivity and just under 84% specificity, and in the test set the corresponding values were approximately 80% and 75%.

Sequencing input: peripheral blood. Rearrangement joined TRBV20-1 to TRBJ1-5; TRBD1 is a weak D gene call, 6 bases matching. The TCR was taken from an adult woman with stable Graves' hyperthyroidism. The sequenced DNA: TGCAGTGCTAGGGTAGGGGGACAAGGAGCTTATAGCAATCAGCCCCAGCATTTT. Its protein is CSARVGGQGAYSNQPQHF.